The subject of this entry is one TCR beta chain. Its target is unknown. TCRdb keeps only in-frame clones here, not all; method: immunoSEQ multiplex PCR. The sample records 68,000 or so clones, 83% being singletons. This record belongs to a study of OX40 agonist ivuxolimab in advanced cancers. Study-wide context: The study treated patients with ivuxolimab, an agonistic anti-OX40 (CD134) antibody.

Findings and caveats of the study: With doses of 0.1-3.0 mg/kg, partial responders showed among the lowest clonal expansion.

The sequence derives from an adult with an advanced solid tumor such as melanoma, head and neck, liver or kidney cancer. The sample in question was CD4+ or CD8+ T cells sorted from blood, obtained in a trial of the OX40 agonist ivuxolimab.

DNA of the CDR3: TGTGCCAGCACCTTCAACTACGAGCAGTACTTC. Translating gives CASTFNYEQYF. The chain has TRBV6-5 and TRBJ2-7; D ambiguous. CDR3 length equals 11 residues. Deletions cut 7 bases from V and 3 bases from J, with 7 bases between. Looked up from germline, CDR1 is MNHEY and CDR2 is SVGAGI.